These 8 T cell receptor beta chains share one sample of origin, sequenced in a study of CD8 T cells in ankylosing spondylitis. One entry per CDR3 protein, called by TCRdb with MiXCR from the 5' RACE reads. The sample holds about 240,000 distinct CDR3 sequences, about 10% seen once. Material for sequencing was blood, either unsorted or a sorted T cell fraction (not recorded which). These receptors came from a male donor with ankylosing spondylitis or in good health (not recorded which).

This clonotype was picked up many times. J is TRBJ2-1 and V is TRBV20-1; 11 positions agree with TRBD2. The germline CDR1 and CDR2 sequences are DFQATT and SNEGSKA (reference sequence). This CDR3 has 17 amino acids. V shed 2 bases and J 2 bases; nucleotides not matched to a gene: 8. CDR3 sequence (DNA): TGCAGTGCTAGAACCCCCCTAGCGGGAGGAACCTACAATGAGCAGTTCTTC. This encodes CSARTPLAGGTYNEQFF.

This clonotype was recorded at least ten times. V is TRBV20-1 and J is TRBJ2-1, with D perhaps TRBD2 (7 bases). Trimming removed 0 bases from V and 8 bases from J, with 14 bases in between. CDR1 and CDR2 (germline): DFQATT, SNEGSKA (reference sequence). The CDR3 spans 14 residues. The CDR3 coding sequence is TGCAGTGCTAGAGATCTCCGCGGGGGCGATGAGCAGTTCTTC. This translates into CSARDLRGGDEQFF.

This clonotype was counted ten times or more. The chain employs TRBV7-9 and TRBJ2-4; 7 nucleotides agree with TRBD2. CDR1 SEHNR and CDR2 FQNEAQ come from the germline V gene (reference sequence). This CDR3 has 13 amino acids. V lost 0 bases, J lost 7 bases, and 0 bases stayed unmatched. The CDR3, as DNA: TGTGCCAGCAGCTTAGCGGGGGGGAACATTCAGTACTTC. Translated, it gives CASSLAGGNIQYF.

This clonotype occurred many times. This chain connects TRBV24-1 to TRBJ2-2; D not resolved. The CDR3 totals 15 residues. V was trimmed by 2 bases and J by 4 bases, leaving 10 bases between them. Looked up from germline, CDR1 is KGHDR and CDR2 is SFDVKD. The CDR3 reads CATSDSSDFTGELFF. The DNA for the CDR3 is TGTGCCACCAGTGATTCCTCCGACTTCACCGGGGAGCTGTTTTTT.

The sample holds many counts of this clonotype. This chain links TRBV9 with TRBJ2-1, with 7 bases lining up with TRBD1. This CDR3 has 14 residues. CDR1 is SGDLS, CDR2 YYNGEE, per germline. V gave up 0 bases and J gave up 6 bases; unmatched junction bases: 3. CDR3 bases: TGTGCCAGCAGCGTAGGGTCAGGGGGCAATGAGCAGTTCTTC. Its protein is CASSVGSGGNEQFF.

This clonotype was recorded a few times. V and J are TRBV7-9 and TRBJ2-1; TRBD2 might be the D (5 bases). Germline V gene sequence: CDR1 SEHNR, CDR2 FQNEAQ (reference sequence). Trimming removed 8 bases at V and 9 bases at J, with 17 bases between. This CDR3 region has 13 residues. For the CDR3, the DNA is TGTGCCAGCTCCCGGAGCCTTCGGGGTGAGCAGTTCTTC. Translated: CASSRSLRGEQFF.

The V and J genes are TRBV5-6 and TRBJ1-2, with TRBD1 matching over 8 bases. Germline V gives CDR1 SGHDT, CDR2 YYEEEE. The V and J ends lost 4 bases and 8 bases, in that order; junction bases with no gene match: 16. CDR3 length: 16 residues. CDR3 sequence reads: CASSQGRTGTMSGYTF. The CDR3 DNA reads TGTGCCAGCAGCCAAGGACGGACAGGGACGATGAGCGGCTACACCTTC.

The chain uses TRBV21-1 and TRBJ2-1; TRBD2, the table's D call, was not compared with the DNA. TRBV21-1 is described as a pseudogene. The CDR3 has 16 amino acids. Here the CDR3 DNA reads TGTGCCAGCAGCAAACGGGGGACTAGCGGAGGCAATGAGCAGTTCTTC. The encoded protein is CASSKRGTSGGNEQFF.